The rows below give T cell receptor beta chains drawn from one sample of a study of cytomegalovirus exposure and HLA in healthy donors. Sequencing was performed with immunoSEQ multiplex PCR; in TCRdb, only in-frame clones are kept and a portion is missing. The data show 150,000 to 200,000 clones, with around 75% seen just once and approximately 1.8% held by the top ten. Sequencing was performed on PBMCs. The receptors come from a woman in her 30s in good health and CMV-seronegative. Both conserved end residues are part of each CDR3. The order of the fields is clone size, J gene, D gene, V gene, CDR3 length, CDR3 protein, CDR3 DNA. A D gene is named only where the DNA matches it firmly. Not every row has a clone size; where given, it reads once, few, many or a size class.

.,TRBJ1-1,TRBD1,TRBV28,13,CASRGTANTEAFF,TGTGCCAGCAGGGGGACAGCTAACACTGAAGCTTTCTTT
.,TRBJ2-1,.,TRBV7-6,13,CASSPRQDNEQFF,TGTGCCAGCAGCCCACGACAGGACAATGAGCAGTTCTTC
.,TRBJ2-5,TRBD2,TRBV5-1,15,CASSLEVAGAETQYF,TGCGCCAGCAGCTTGGAGGTAGCGGGAGCGGAGACCCAGTACTTC
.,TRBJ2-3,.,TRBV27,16,CASSSITGKGTDTQYF,TGTGCCAGCAGTTCGATTACAGGGAAGGGCACAGATACGCAGTATTTT
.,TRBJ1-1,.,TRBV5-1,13,CASSLGPGTEAFF,TGCGCCAGCAGCTTGGGCCCGGGAACTGAAGCTTTCTTT
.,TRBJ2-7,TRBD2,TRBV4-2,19,CASSQDLGLAGANSYEQYF,TGTGCCAGCAGCCAAGATCTTGGACTAGCGGGGGCAAACTCCTACGAGCAGTACTTC
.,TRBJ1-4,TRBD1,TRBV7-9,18,CASSRIGTAYATNEKLFF,TGTGCCAGCAGCCGCATCGGGACAGCCTATGCAACTAATGAAAAACTGTTTTTT
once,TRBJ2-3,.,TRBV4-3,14,CASSQGPNTDTQYF,TGCGCCAGCAGCCAAGGGCCGAACACAGATACGCAGTATTTT
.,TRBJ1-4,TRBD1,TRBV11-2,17,CASSPGHWTGANEKLFF,TGTGCCAGCAGCCCAGGGCATTGGACAGGAGCTAATGAAAAACTGTTTTTT
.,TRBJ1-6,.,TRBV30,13,CAWSQGTNSPLHF,TGTGCCTGGAGTCAGGGGACGAATTCACCCCTCCACTTT
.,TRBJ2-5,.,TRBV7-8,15,CASSPPPGGPRAQYF,TGTGCCAGCAGCCCTCCTCCCGGGGGACCGCGGGCCCAGTACTTC
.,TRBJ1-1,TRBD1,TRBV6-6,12,CASSYGQGEAFF,TGTGCCAGCAGTTACGGACAGGGCGAGGCTTTCTTT
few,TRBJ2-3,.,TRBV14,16,CASSQLPPRSADTQYF,TGTGCCAGCAGCCAACTACCCCCCCGATCGGCAGATACGCAGTATTTT
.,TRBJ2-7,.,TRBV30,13,CAWSPEPLREQYF,TGTGCCTGGAGTCCGGAGCCACTACGAGAGCAGTACTTC
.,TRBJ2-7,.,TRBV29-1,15,CSVVGGSVSSYEQYF,TGCAGCGTTGTTGGGGGGAGTGTCAGCTCCTACGAGCAGTACTTC
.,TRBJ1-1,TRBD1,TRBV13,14,CASSTRQGNTEAFF,TGTGCCAGCAGCACCCGACAGGGGAACACTGAAGCTTTCTTT
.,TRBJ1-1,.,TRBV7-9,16,CASSPGRTGLSTEAFF,TGTGCCAGCAGCCCCGGTAGAACAGGGTTGAGCACTGAAGCTTTCTTT
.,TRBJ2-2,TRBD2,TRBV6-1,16,CASSEAGSGGAGELFF,TGTGCCAGCAGTGAAGCGGGCAGCGGGGGGGCCGGGGAGCTGTTTTTT
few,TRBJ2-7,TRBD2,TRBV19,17,CASSIYSTSGSSYEQYF,TGTGCCAGTAGTATTTACTCGACTAGCGGGAGCTCCTACGAGCAGTACTTC
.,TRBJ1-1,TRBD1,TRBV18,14,CASSLRTGETEAFF,TGTGCCAGCTCCCTACGGACAGGGGAAACTGAAGCTTTCTTT
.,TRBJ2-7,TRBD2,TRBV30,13,CAWNALAAVRQYF,TGTGCCTGGAATGCGCTAGCGGCGGTCCGGCAGTACTTC
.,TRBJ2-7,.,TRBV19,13,CASSARAAHEQYF,TGTGCCAGTAGTGCCAGGGCCGCCCACGAGCAGTACTTC
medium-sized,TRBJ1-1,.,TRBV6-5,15,CASSYSTQGRGGAFF,TGTGCCAGCAGTTACTCGACACAAGGGAGGGGGGGAGCTTTCTTT
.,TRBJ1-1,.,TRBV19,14,CASSGSTATTEAFF,TGTGCCAGTAGTGGGTCGACAGCAACCACTGAAGCTTTCTTT
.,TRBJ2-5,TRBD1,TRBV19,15,CASSPRDRGQETQYF,TGTGCCAGTAGTCCGCGGGACAGGGGGCAAGAGACCCAGTACTTC
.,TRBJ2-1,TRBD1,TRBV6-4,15,CASSDSTGPGGEQFF,TGTGCCAGCAGTGACTCAACCGGCCCAGGGGGTGAGCAGTTCTTC
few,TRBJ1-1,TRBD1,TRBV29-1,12,CSVDVQGARAFF,TGCAGCGTGGACGTCCAGGGGGCGCGAGCTTTCTTT
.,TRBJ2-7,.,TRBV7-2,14,CASRTDMIRGEQYF,TGTGCCAGCAGAACCGACATGATTAGGGGCGAGCAGTACTTC
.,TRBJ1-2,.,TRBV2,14,CASSGRSGFAGYTF,TGTGCCAGCAGTGGGCGATCAGGTTTCGCTGGCTACACCTTC
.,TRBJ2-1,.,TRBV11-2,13,CASSIGLVNEQFF,TGTGCCAGCAGCATAGGGCTAGTCAATGAGCAGTTCTTC
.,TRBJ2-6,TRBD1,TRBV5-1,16,CASSTGTGYGANVLTF,TGCGCCAGCTCCACCGGGACAGGGTACGGGGCCAACGTCCTGACTTTC
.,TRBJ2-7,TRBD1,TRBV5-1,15,CASSSVRDRGSEQYF,TGCGCCAGCAGCAGCGTCCGGGACAGGGGTAGCGAGCAGTACTTC
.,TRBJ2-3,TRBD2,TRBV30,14,CARRGRGGADTQYF,TGTGCCCGACGTGGGCGGGGGGGGGCAGATACGCAGTATTTT
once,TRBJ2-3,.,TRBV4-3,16,CASSQLDLRDTDTQYF,TGCGCCAGCAGCCAATTGGACTTGAGGGACACAGATACGCAGTATTTT
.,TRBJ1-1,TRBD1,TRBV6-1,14,CASSEAPGQGEAFF,TGTGCCAGCAGTGAAGCCCCGGGACAGGGTGAAGCTTTCTTT
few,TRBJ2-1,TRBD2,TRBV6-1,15,CASTGLAGVYNEQFF,TGTGCCAGCACCGGACTAGCGGGTGTTTACAATGAGCAGTTCTTC
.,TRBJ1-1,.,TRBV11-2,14,CASSLVGGGTEAFF,TGTGCCAGCAGCTTAGTGGGGGGGGGCACTGAAGCTTTCTTT
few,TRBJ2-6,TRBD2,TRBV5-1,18,CASAARGLAESGANVLTF,TGCGCCAGCGCAGCACGGGGACTAGCGGAATCTGGGGCCAACGTCCTGACTTTC
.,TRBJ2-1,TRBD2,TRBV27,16,CASSPLGTSGVHEQFF,TGTGCCAGCAGTCCACTGGGGACTAGCGGGGTTCATGAGCAGTTCTTC
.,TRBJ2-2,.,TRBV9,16,CASSPSGNPDTGELFF,TGTGCCAGCAGCCCTTCCGGGAACCCCGACACCGGGGAGCTGTTTTTT
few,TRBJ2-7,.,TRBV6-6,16,CASSYGQGNLGYEQYF,TGTGCCAGCAGTTACGGGCAGGGGAATTTGGGCTACGAGCAGTACTTC
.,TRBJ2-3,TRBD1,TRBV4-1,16,CASSQGRTGGTDTQYF,TGCGCCAGCAGCCAAGGGAGGACAGGGGGAACAGATACGCAGTATTTT
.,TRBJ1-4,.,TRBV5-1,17,CASSLGGLPSADEKLFF,TGCGCCAGCAGCTTGGGGGGTTTACCTTCAGCGGATGAAAAACTGTTTTTT
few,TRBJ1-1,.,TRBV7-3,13,CASSVDMGTEAFF,TGTGCCAGCAGCGTAGACATGGGCACTGAAGCTTTCTTT
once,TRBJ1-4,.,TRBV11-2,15,CASSSQGTTNEKLFF,TGTGCCAGCAGCTCTCAGGGTACAACTAATGAAAAACTGTTTTTT
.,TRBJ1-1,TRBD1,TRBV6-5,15,CASSYSEDRGTEAFF,TGTGCCAGCAGTTACTCCGAGGACAGGGGCACTGAAGCTTTCTTT
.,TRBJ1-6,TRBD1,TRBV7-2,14,CASSWDREERSLHF,TGTGCCAGCAGCTGGGACAGGGAGGAACGTTCCCTCCACTTT
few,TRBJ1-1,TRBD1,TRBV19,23,CASSHGWKPLIYRDREGETEAFF,TGTGCCAGTAGTCACGGGTGGAAACCACTTATTTACCGGGACAGGGAAGGTGAAACTGAAGCTTTCTTT